This note documents a single TCR beta chain sequence. This clone's antigen is unknown. Per-nucleotide qualities are absent, and no much larger clonotype sits a single base away. The same CDR3 arises from other DNA sequences in this sample as well. This specimen comes from a study of blood T cell repertoires in COVID-19 (dated by TCRdb to 2018 to 2020). For context, the study as a whole: Samples covering the acute and convalescent phases of COVID-19 were provided by collaborators in the United States, Italy and Spain. The material from the prospective study consisted of cDNA or gDNA derived from T cells, B-cell-depleted T cells, or PBMCs. Deeply sampled blood TCRbeta repertoires from subjects exposed to, actively infected with, or recovered from COVID-19 were included in the dataset. The repertoires were released in a freely available public database meant as a resource for research on the immune response to SARS-CoV-2. Samples were obtained from the ongoing ImmuneRACE study (first 160 participants) and from about 1,300 subjects provided by 6 global collaborators. Nearly every sample came with metadata listing a de-identified subject ID, COVID-19 status, age in years and sex. Where available, HLA class I and class II types were obtained from metadata supplied by the sample provider rather than from assay-based typing.

The immunoSEQ Assay, a bias-controlled multiplex PCR, was used to amplify TCRbeta CDR3 regions from genomic DNA. In the authors' own workflow: The number of nucleated cells in each sample was estimated from the amplification of reference gene primers within the assay. Sequence reads were collapsed and filtered to measure the absolute abundance of every unique TCRbeta CDR3 rearrangement. For each sample, productive Simpson clonality was calculated as the square root of Simpson's diversity index across productive rearrangements. Here the immuneACCESS table is served through TCRdb, limited to in-frame sequences with V and J called. Missing clones are a known gap in these copies; in checked studies unresolved V genes cover under half, and the rest lacks a known reason. V and J calls and clone size are given by that table; D and trimming were obtained from the DNA. This sample has 200,000 to 300,000 clones in its table, and roughly 84% of those were observed once. Approximately 1.4% of the sample lies in the top ten.

Samples from volunteer blood donors who had recovered from COVID-19 were contributed by a second Seattle source. The collaborating institutions used their own protocols to collect whole blood in K2EDTA tubes. For TCRbeta analysis, collaborators shipped samples as frozen whole blood, isolated PBMCs, or DNA extracted from either of those sample types. The CDR3 has 13 amino acids, counting the end cysteine and phenylalanine. CDR3 DNA only is kept here, 39 bases in frame from base 1. At the junction V is shortened by 4 bases and J by 2 bases, with 6 bases in between. The germline V gene (reference sequence) supplies CDR1 SEHNR and CDR2 FQNEAQ. Study-wide conclusions, independent of this receptor: The quantity of clinical and demographic metadata differed by source and by participant and was supplied without curation.

This receptor chain uses TRBV7-9 and TRBJ1-5, with the D gene not confidently named. Sequencing used peripheral blood. This receptor was obtained from a woman between 40 and 55 years old who had recovered from COVID-19. The CDR3 in this case is CASSSGGNQPQHF. The DNA sequence reads TGTGCCAGCAGCTCCGGAGGCAATCAGCCCCAGCATTTT.